This T cell receptor (beta chain) emerged from a study of PD-1 blockade in classical Hodgkin lymphoma. Study-wide results and caveats: Nivolumab starters within 1 year of ASCT were excluded. Patients with a complete response exhibited baseline diversity comparable to newly diagnosed patients. By C4D1, CD4+ diversity increased significantly, especially in complete responders.

As regards this clone: Its antigen is still unknown.

Repertoires were generated with immunoSEQ multiplex PCR, while TCRdb's copy carries only in-frame clones and drops some. The sample yields under 110,000 clones, approximately 90% seen once. With no exception, relapse followed autologous stem cell transplantation in all patients, and brentuximab vedotin exposure varied. Best overall response was complete response, partial response or progressive disease in these relapsed/refractory classical Hodgkin lymphoma patients. The germline V gene encodes CDR1 MNHEY and CDR2 SMNVEV (reference sequence). This CDR3 region has 14 residues. V was cut by 6 bases and J by 5 bases, with 17 bases left in between.

The rearrangement uses TRBV27 and TRBJ2-7; possibly TRBD1 or TRBD2 for D (5 bases each). This TCR was recovered from a human donor with classical Hodgkin lymphoma. Source: peripheral blood mononuclear cells (PBMCs), taken before the second cycle of nivolumab. Written as DNA, the CDR3 is TGTGCCAGCAGCCCCTTGAGAGGGGTCGACGAGCAGTACTTC. Translation: CASSPLRGVDEQYF.